This T cell receptor (beta chain) came from a study of identical twins. TCRdb re-analysed the 5' RACE reads in MiXCR, keeping a single row per CDR3 protein. The table records 410,000 or so distinct CDR3 sequences, around a sixth of them present only once. As regards this clonotype: What it binds is unknown.

Study-wide results and limits: Rather than following the same donors, the conclusions depended on cross-sectional statistical analysis. Monozygotic twins shared more out-of-frame TCR alpha than recombination models predicted.

Donors were all healthy Caucasians. This CDR3 contains 15 residues. Deletions cut 3 bases from V and 5 bases from J, with 16 bases between. From germline, CDR1 is SNHLY and CDR2 FYNNEI. The chain is built from TRBV2 and TRBJ2-5; D is ambiguous. This sequence was found in a man aged 45-60 years in good health. The source material was naive T cells sorted from blood. This chain's CDR3 is CASSEGLAFTETQYF. The CDR3 DNA sequence: TGTGCCAGCAGTGAGGGGTTGGCATTTACTGAGACCCAGTACTTC.